This TCR beta chain emerged from a study of T cell clones after liver transplantation. Sequencing used immunoSEQ multiplex PCR; TCRdb keeps in-frame clones, though not all of them. The data hold some 34,000 clones, with around 94% observed a single time. In germline, CDR1 is LGHNA, CDR2 YSLEER. The CDR3 is made up of 15 amino acids. V gave up 3 bases and J gave up 4 bases; unmatched junction bases: 4. The chain joins TRBV4-3 to TRBJ2-7; 12 nucleotides line up with TRBD1. The input for sequencing was CD8+ T cells from blood, taken 12 months after liver transplant. This TCR came from a human patient who received a liver transplant. The graft donor may be the source of some T cells. The chain's CDR3 is CASSQGTGGAYEQYF. The DNA for the CDR3 is TGCGCCAGCAGCCAGGGGACAGGGGGCGCATACGAGCAGTACTTC.